Shown below are 9 T cell receptor beta chains from a single sample sequenced in a study of molecular identifiers for immune sequencing clone quantification. TCRdb used MiXCR to reprocess the PCR reads, holding one entry per CDR3 protein. The sample has over 60,000 distinct CDR3 sequences; around 19% are singletons. The sequenced sample consisted of naive CD8+ T cells from blood, with Jurkat cell RNA spiked in. Subset given: FACS-sorted CD8+CD4-CCR7+CD45RA+ naive T cells. The receptors stem from a human donor in good health. Some libraries in this study had Jurkat cell RNA spiked in.

The chain joins TRBV19 to TRBJ2-2; maybe TRBD1 (5 bases). The CDR3 is 13 residues long. V was trimmed by 2 bases and J by 6 bases, leaving 7 bases between them. From germline, CDR1 is LNHDA and CDR2 SQIVND (reference sequence). CDR3 protein: CASSIPGPGELFF. In nucleotides, the CDR3 is TGTGCCAGTAGTATACCAGGGCCCGGGGAGCTGTTTTTT.

The J gene is TRBJ2-1, the V gene TRBV6-5, with 8 bases identical to TRBD1. Germline CDR1 reads MNHEY; CDR2 reads SVGAGI. The CDR3 covers 15 residues. With 8 bases clipped from V and 6 bases from J, the junction kept 12 bases outside the gene matches. CDR3 region: CASCPWGQAPNEQFF. CDR3 nucleotide sequence: TGTGCCAGCTGTCCCTGGGGACAGGCGCCCAATGAGCAGTTCTTC.

This clonotype was detected many times. The V call is TRBV7-9, the J call TRBJ1-1; no clear D. Germline assignment: CDR1 SEHNR and CDR2 FQNEAQ (reference sequence). Trimming pared 7 bases from V and 3 bases from J, leaving 12 bases between. CDR3 size: 13 residues. CDR3 nucleotides: TGTGCCAGCACCGTAAACAGAGACACTGAAGCTTTCTTT. It translates to CASTVNRDTEAFF.

This clonotype was found many times. The V call is TRBV7-9, the J call TRBJ2-3; D gene uncertain. CDR1 is SEHNR, CDR2 FQNEAQ, per germline (reference sequence). This CDR3 contains 13 residues. Between the trimmed V and J ends, which lost 1 base and 2 bases, there was a span of 4 bases. CDR3 nucleotide sequence: TGTGCCAGCAGCTTAGTAGTCACAGATACGCAGTATTTT. This codes for CASSLVVTDTQYF.

This clonotype was recorded many times. The chain recombines TRBV29-1 with TRBJ1-1; D is unclear. This CDR3 has 13 residues. Germline V gives CDR1 SQVTM, CDR2 ANQGSEA. The DNA of the CDR3 is TGCACCTACATCGGGTACTCCTCGACTGAAGCTTTCTTT. It yields the protein CTYIGYSSTEAFF.

Note on this clonotype: Possible read error: a much larger clone is one base away. This chain uses TRBV7-2 with TRBJ2-1; 16 bases are a match to TRBD2. This CDR3 is 21 amino acids long. CDR1 is SGHTA and CDR2 is FQGNSA in the germline V gene. V was pared by 5 bases and J by 3 bases, with 16 bases of the junction left unmatched. CDR3 loop: CTSSTSRPGLAGGPFYNEQFF. The DNA for the CDR3 is TGTACCAGCAGCACATCCCGGCCGGGACTAGCGGGAGGGCCCTTCTACAATGAGCAGTTCTTC. The full variable domain, with the rest looked up from reference TRBV7-2 and TRBJ2-1, is GAGVSQSPSNKVTEKGKDVELRCDPISGHTALYWYRQSLGQGLEFLIYFQGNSAPDKSGLPSDRFSAERTGGSVSTLTIQRTQQEDSAVYLCTSSTSRPGLAGGPFYNEQFFGPGTRLTVL.

This clonotype was detected ten times or more. The chain recombines TRBV24-1 with TRBJ2-1; D uncertain. Germline values: CDR1 KGHDR, CDR2 SFDVKD. V lost 0 bases and J lost 4, with 3 bases in between. CDR3 length: 13 amino acids. The CDR3 spells CATSDLPYNEQFF. The CDR3 region has the DNA TGTGCCACCAGTGATTTGCCGTACAATGAGCAGTTCTTC.

This clonotype was recorded a few times. V and J are TRBV5-6 and TRBJ2-7; the match to TRBD1 covers 7 bases. Looked up from germline, CDR1 is SGHDT and CDR2 is YYEEEE. With 4 bases clipped from V and 2 bases from J, the junction kept 9 bases outside the gene matches. The CDR3 runs 15 residues. DNA for the CDR3: TGTGCCAGCAGCCTCCCCCGGGACAGCCCCTACGAGCAGTACTTC. Its protein is CASSLPRDSPYEQYF.

This clonotype was found many times. The CDR3 DNA sequence: TGCGCCAGCAGCTTAATAGCGGGGGGAAGCTCCTACGAGCAGTACTTC. It translates to CASSLIAGGSSYEQYF. The chain recombines TRBV5-1 with TRBJ2-7; TRBD2 matches 10 bases. The CDR3 loop spans 16 amino acids. Germline lookup yields CDR1 SGHRS and CDR2 YFSETQ. After removal of 2 bases from V and 0 bases from J, the junction contained 5 bases not matched to a gene.